The 6 T cell receptor beta chains below come from one sample, sequenced in a study of T cells in Graves' hyperthyroidism and ophthalmopathy. RNA transcripts served as the template for amplifying TCR beta CDR3 regions. First-round RT-PCR targeting the TCR CDR3 was performed with the HTBI primer set. Via MiXCR, TCRdb re-called the multiplex PCR reads, giving one row per CDR3 protein. The data hold hundreds of thousands of distinct CDR3 sequences, with 16% observed a single time. Sequencing used blood. All receptors derive from a woman aged 18-29 years with Graves' hyperthyroidism.

This clonotype was found a few times. The rearrangement links TRBV27 to TRBJ2-7; D is ambiguous. The V and J ends lost 1 base and 0 bases respectively, with 13 bases between them. This CDR3 has 16 residues. Germline V gene lookup returns CDR1 MNHEY and CDR2 SMNVEV (reference sequence). This CDR3 reads CASSLLGRPNSYEQYF. The CDR3, as DNA: TGTGCCAGCAGTTTATTAGGCAGACCTAACTCCTACGAGCAGTACTTC.

CDR3 protein: CASSQGTGLDTGELFF. The CDR3 DNA reads as TGCGCCAGCAGCCAGGGGACAGGGCTCGACACCGGGGAGCTGTTTTTT. The J gene is TRBJ2-2, the V gene TRBV4-1, with 9 bases aligning to TRBD1. Trimming at V came to 3 bases and at J to 3 bases, leaving 5 bases not matched to a gene. Looked up from germline, CDR1 is MGHRA and CDR2 is YSYEKL. This CDR3 contains 16 residues.

The chain is built from TRBV7-8 and TRBJ2-5; weak D call: TRBD2 (7 bases). This CDR3 is 19 amino acids long. V lost 4 bases to trimming and J lost 2 bases, with 26 bases between them. CDR1 is SGHVS, CDR2 FQNEAQ, per germline. The CDR3 sequence is CASSSFHGGAGAEQETQYF. CDR3 DNA sequence: TGTGCCAGCAGCTCCTTTCATGGCGGGGCGGGGGCAGAACAAGAGACCCAGTACTTC.

This clonotype was recorded many times. V and J are TRBV2 and TRBJ2-5; TRBD2 matches at 7 bases. Germline CDR1 SNHLY, CDR2 FYNNEI. V lost 3 bases, J lost 4 bases, and 8 bases stayed unmatched. This CDR3 comprises 15 residues. The CDR3 region has the DNA TGTGCCAGCAGTGAGGCGCGGGGGTCGTCAGAGACCCAGTACTTC. This codes for CASSEARGSSETQYF.

Of note for this clonotype: A clone one base away is much larger, so this may be a read error. The chain uses TRBV7-9 and TRBJ1-1, with no clear D. This CDR3 spans 16 amino acids. V shed 0 bases and J shed 3 bases, with 14 bases lying between them. In germline, CDR1 is SEHNR, CDR2 FQNEAQ (reference sequence). DNA for the CDR3: TGTGCCAGCAGCTTAGCGGGAGGAGTCATGGACACTGAAGCTTTCTTT. Translated, it gives CASSLAGGVMDTEAFF.

This clonotype was picked up a small number of times. The chain is built from TRBV7-8 and TRBJ2-1; D perhaps matches TRBD2 (6 bases). With 5 bases removed from V and 0 bases from J, the gap between germline ends came to 14 bases. This CDR3 has 16 amino acids. The germline CDR1 and CDR2 sequences are SGHVS and FQNEAQ. The CDR3 sequence: CASSPIAATSYNEQFF. The CDR3 nucleotides are TGTGCCAGCAGCCCCATAGCGGCTACCTCCTACAATGAGCAGTTCTTC.